These T cell receptor beta chains were read from a single sample in a study of early T cells in non-severe SARS-CoV-2 infection. TCRdb fed the 5' RACE reads into MiXCR, producing one record per CDR3 protein. The sample includes roughly 17,000 distinct CDR3 sequences, about 4.8% of them seen just once. The sample taken for sequencing was whole blood. Source of these receptors: an adult who was a healthcare worker with PCR-confirmed SARS-CoV-2 infection or an uninfected control (not recorded which). CDR3s leave out the opening cysteine and the closing phenylalanine or tryptophan. The size of a clone is reported for some rows only, either as once, few or many, or as a class for expanded clones.

J gene	V gene	clone size	CDR3 protein
TRBJ2-1	TRBV20-1	many	SARDRWVSSYNEQF
TRBJ1-1	TRBV11-2	many	ASSWTGPNTEAF
TRBJ2-7	TRBV7-3	many	ASSTGPTYEQY
TRBJ2-2	TRBV6-1	many	ASKRGRTDTGELF
TRBJ2-7	TRBV13	few	ASSPTSGRSLSYEQY
TRBJ2-7	TRBV25-1	many	ASSATGTGTREQY
TRBJ2-5	TRBV10-2	many	ASSGTSGRQTQY
TRBJ1-1	TRBV6-5	many	ASSYAGEAF
TRBJ2-3	TRBV5-1	many	ASSLWQGADTQY
TRBJ1-4	TRBV10-2	.	ASSRVDNEKLF
TRBJ2-5	TRBV11-1	medium-sized	ASSIPGGETQY
TRBJ2-1	TRBV20-1	few	SARDFASGTYNEQF
TRBJ2-1	TRBV7-9	many	ASIQKLAGGPYNEQF
TRBJ2-7	TRBV27	many	ASRSSGSYEQY
TRBJ2-6	TRBV29-1	many	SARSSGANVLT
TRBJ2-5	TRBV3-1	many	ASSQGLAETQETQY
TRBJ2-5	TRBV21-1	many	ASSERWDSQETQY
TRBJ1-5	TRBV19	many	ASSIGWVGNQPQH
TRBJ2-1	TRBV5-1	many	ASSLSHGGSSYNEQF
TRBJ2-7	TRBV5-1	.	ASSLTSGGYEQY
TRBJ2-1	TRBV11-2	many	ASSFSRASNEQF
TRBJ2-2	TRBV5-1	few	ASSGENTGELF
TRBJ1-5	TRBV7-2	few	ASRSNSNQPQH
TRBJ2-2	TRBV9	few	ASSVDGVGAGELF
TRBJ2-2	TRBV12-3/TRBV12-4	many	ACMNTGELF
TRBJ2-2	TRBV12-5	medium-sized	ASGLRQNTGELF
TRBJ2-1	TRBV20-1	medium-sized	SAAGGEGLAYNEQF
TRBJ1-2	TRBV29-1	many	SVDIGTGLPYGYT
TRBJ1-5	TRBV24-1	many	ATSAGWRNQPQH
TRBJ2-1	TRBV7-9	many	ASSLGLEIGF
TRBJ2-1	TRBV29-1	medium-sized	SVGREASGRYNEQF
TRBJ2-1	TRBV6-1	many	ASSVSESSYNEQF
TRBJ2-7	TRBV4-2	many	ASSQATGTSVREQY
TRBJ2-3	TRBV4-1	many	ASSSRGQSTDTQY
TRBJ1-1	TRBV20-1	medium-sized	SAGRQNTEAF
TRBJ2-7	TRBV18	medium-sized	ASSPGALGSYEQY
TRBJ1-1	TRBV20-1	many	SARGVLGQSLISNTEAF
TRBJ2-2	TRBV11-2	many	ASTPGWADTGELF
TRBJ2-3	TRBV6-5	many	ASSYSSTDTQY
TRBJ2-2	TRBV20-1	few	SASRGQLGTGELF
TRBJ2-1	TRBV7-2	medium-sized	ASSNYNEQF
TRBJ2-5	TRBV10-1	many	ASYGLGARETQY
TRBJ1-4	TRBV7-6	many	ASSPTGTSRREKLF
TRBJ2-5	TRBV20-1	.	SAGGPNQETQY